The clone carrying this T cell receptor beta chain has only a few counts. As yet, its antigen is unknown. The record originates from a study of T cells after yellow fever vaccination. Study overall: Fractions of low cell number were prepared using SMART-Seq v4 Ultra Low Input.

The TCR cDNA carried a universal primer site and UMIs from 5'RACE template switching. TCRdb re-called the 5' RACE reads with MiXCR, one entry per CDR3 protein. Of around 530,000 distinct CDR3 sequences listed, about 15% were seen once; the top ten hold around a sixth. Findings and caveats of the study: Re-detected after boosting: most primary clones, around 96% of CD4 and about 85% of CD8. CD4 and CD8 compartments shared a small share of clonotypes.

The CDR3 loop spans 15 amino acids. The V end was cut by 0 bases, the J end by 4 bases, with 11 bases between. Germline V CDR1 and CDR2: SGHRS, YFSETQ. The sequence was obtained from a young man who received the YFV17D yellow fever vaccine. The rearrangement joins TRBV5-1 to TRBJ2-1; D is uncertain. The source was PBMCs, collected around 5 days after the first yellow fever vaccination. CDR3 loop: CASSLGGADYNEQFF. The CDR3 DNA sequence: TGCGCCAGCAGCTTGGGAGGCGCGGATTACAATGAGCAGTTCTTC.